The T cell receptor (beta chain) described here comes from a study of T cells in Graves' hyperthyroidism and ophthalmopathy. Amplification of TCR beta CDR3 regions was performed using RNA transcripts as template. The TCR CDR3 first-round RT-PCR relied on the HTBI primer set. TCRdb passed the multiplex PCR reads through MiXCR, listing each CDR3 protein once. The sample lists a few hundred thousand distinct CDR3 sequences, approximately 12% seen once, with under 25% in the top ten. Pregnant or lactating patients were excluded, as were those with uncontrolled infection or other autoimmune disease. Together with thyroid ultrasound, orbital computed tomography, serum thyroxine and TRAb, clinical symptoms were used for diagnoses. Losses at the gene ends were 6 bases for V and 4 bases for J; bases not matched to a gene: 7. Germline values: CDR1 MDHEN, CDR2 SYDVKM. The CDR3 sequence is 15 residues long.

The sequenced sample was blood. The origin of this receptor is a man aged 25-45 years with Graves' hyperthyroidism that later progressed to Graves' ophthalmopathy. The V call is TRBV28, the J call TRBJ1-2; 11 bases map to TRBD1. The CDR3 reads CASSPGQGAVYGYTF. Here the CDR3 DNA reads TGTGCCAGCAGCCCTGGACAGGGGGCAGTCTATGGCTACACCTTC.